Below, one TCR beta chain is given with its context. Its antigen is undetermined. The data are from a study of blood T cells in healthy people across ages. The CDR3 contains 15 residues. V lost 1 base and J lost 5; bases outside the gene matches: 8. The germline V gene has CDR1 DFQATT and CDR2 SNEGSKA (reference sequence). Findings of the study overall: Unsorted PBMCs prevented conclusive naive versus antigen-experienced comparison.

Next came a second PCR, run for about 7 to 12 cycles, which used a sample-barcoded 5' primer along with a J-beta primer mix. A tag from a template-switch adaptor with 12 random nucleotides marked each cDNA molecule. MiXCR was run by TCRdb on the 5' RACE reads, yielding one entry per CDR3 protein. The data contain approximately 690,000 distinct CDR3 sequences, 40% to 45% of them singletons. This clonotype was sampled from an elderly man in good health. This chain joins TRBV20-1 and TRBJ2-5; TRBD1 aligns across 9 bases. The sequenced sample consisted of blood. This CDR3 reads CSARGKTTGGETQYF. The DNA of the CDR3 is TGCAGTGCTAGAGGAAAGACGACAGGGGGTGAGACCCAGTACTTC.